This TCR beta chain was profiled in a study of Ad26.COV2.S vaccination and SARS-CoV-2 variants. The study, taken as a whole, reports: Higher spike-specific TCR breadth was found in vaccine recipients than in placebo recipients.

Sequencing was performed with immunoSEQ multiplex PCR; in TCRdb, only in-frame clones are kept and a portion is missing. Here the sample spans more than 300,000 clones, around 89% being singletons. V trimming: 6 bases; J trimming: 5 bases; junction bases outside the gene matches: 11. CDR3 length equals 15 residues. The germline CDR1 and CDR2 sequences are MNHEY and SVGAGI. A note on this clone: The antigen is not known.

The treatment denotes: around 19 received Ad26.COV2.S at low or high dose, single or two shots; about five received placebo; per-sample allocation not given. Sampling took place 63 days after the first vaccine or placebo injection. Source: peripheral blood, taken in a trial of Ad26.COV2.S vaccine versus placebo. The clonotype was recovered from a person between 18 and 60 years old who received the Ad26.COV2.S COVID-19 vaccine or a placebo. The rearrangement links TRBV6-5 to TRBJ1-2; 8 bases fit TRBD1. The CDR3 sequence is CASRAGGGVGYGYTF. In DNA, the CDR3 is TGTGCCAGCAGGGCAGGGGGCGGCGTAGGTTATGGCTACACCTTC.